Below are 27 T cell receptor beta chains sequenced from a single sample in a study of breast tumors, draining lymph nodes, adjacent tissues. The lymph nodes were axillary draining lymph nodes from breast cancer patients. TCRdb re-called the multiplex PCR reads with MiXCR, one entry per CDR3 protein. The repertoire holds under 250,000 distinct CDR3 sequences, about 30% seen once, with approximately 1.5% in the top ten. The material sequenced was axillary lymph node tissue. Every receptor here comes from a female donor with breast cancer. Some clones in this sample may be carry-over from other donors' samples.

The chain is built from TRBV29-1 and TRBJ2-1; the match to TRBD1 covers 7 bases. V was pared by 6 bases and J by 2 bases, with 7 bases of the junction left unmatched. The germline V gene encodes CDR1 SQVTM and CDR2 ANQGSEA. The CDR3 runs to 14 residues. In DNA form, the CDR3 reads TGCAGCGTGTACGGGACAGTAACCTACAATGAGCAGTTCTTC. It specifies CSVYGTVTYNEQFF.

This clonotype was recorded a few times. This may arise from a read error, as a much more abundant clone is one base away. The V gene is TRBV12-3 or TRBV12-4, the J gene TRBJ2-1; no reliable D call. CDR3 length equals 13 residues. V dropped 3 bases and J dropped 3 bases, with 6 bases sitting between them. CDR3 amino acids: CASSFSVYNEQFF. CDR3 coding DNA: TGTGCCAGCAGTTTCAGTGTCTACAATGAGCAGTTCTTC.

The chain joins TRBV29-1 to TRBJ2-2; 11 bases line up with TRBD2. This CDR3 contains 14 residues. V lost 7 bases to trimming and J lost 6 bases; unmatched junction nucleotides: 7. Germline CDR1 reads SQVTM; CDR2 reads ANQGSEA. DNA for the CDR3: TGCAGCGGTCCTAGCGGGAGGATAGCCGGGGAGCTGTTTTTT. Amino acid sequence: CSGPSGRIAGELFF.

The gene calls are TRBV2 and TRBJ1-4; D ambiguous. The CDR3 runs to 15 residues. Trimming removed 2 bases at V and 8 bases at J, with 15 bases between. Germline lookup yields CDR1 SNHLY and CDR2 FYNNEI. In DNA form, the CDR3 reads TGTGCCAGCAGTGAAAAGAGGGCAGGTGGAGAAAAACTGTTTTTT. It encodes CASSEKRAGGEKLFF.

This clonotype has at least ten counts. V usage is TRBV27 and J usage is TRBJ2-7, with a tentative D call TRBD2 (5 bases). Trimming pared 2 bases from V and 5 bases from J, leaving 10 bases between. The length of the CDR3 is 13 residues. Germline assignment: CDR1 MNHEY and CDR2 SMNVEV (reference sequence). In nucleotides, the CDR3 is TGTGCCAGCAGTTTAACGGGGTGGCACGAGCAGTACTTC. It yields the protein CASSLTGWHEQYF.

This clonotype was detected many times. J is TRBJ2-2 and V is TRBV7-9, with D unclear. Germline V gene sequence: CDR1 SEHNR, CDR2 FQNEAQ (reference sequence). V lost 4 bases to trimming and J lost 2 bases, with 5 bases between them. The CDR3 has 13 residues. CDR3 in DNA: TGTGCCAGCAGCTCCAGAAACACCGGGGAGCTGTTTTTT. As protein: CASSSRNTGELFF.

This clonotype was counted at least ten times. The chain uses TRBV6-1 and TRBJ2-3; 7 bases align to TRBD2. The length of the CDR3 is 15 residues. V was clipped by 7 bases and J by 0 bases; unmatched bases: 7. CDR1 and CDR2 (germline): MNHNS, SASEGT. DNA of the CDR3: TGTGCCAGCAAGACGAGCGGGATTAGCACAGATACGCAGTATTTT. It encodes CASKTSGISTDTQYF.

This chain joins TRBV20-1 and TRBJ1-5, with D perhaps TRBD1 (5 bases). There are 16 residues in the CDR3. CDR1 is DFQATT, CDR2 SNEGSKA, per germline (reference sequence). V lost 7 bases, J lost 4 bases, and 23 bases lay in between. The CDR3 DNA sequence: TGCAGTGGACAGTCCAACACCGGGGAACAGAATCAGCCCCAGCATTTT. Translating gives CSGQSNTGEQNQPQHF.

The table lists this clonotype with many counts. The chain links TRBV29-1 to TRBJ1-2, with D maybe TRBD1 (6 bases). Trimming pared 3 bases from V and 3 bases from J, leaving 20 bases between. The CDR3 is made up of 16 amino acids. Germline V gene sequence: CDR1 SQVTM, CDR2 ANQGSEA. The CDR3 sequence: CSVEWQGIVLDYGYTF. The CDR3 nucleotides are TGCAGCGTTGAGTGGCAGGGGATAGTACTAGACTATGGCTACACCTTC.

This clonotype was picked up a small number of times. The chain joins TRBV20-1 to TRBJ1-1; D unresolved. Germline V lookup: CDR1 DFQATT, CDR2 SNEGSKA (reference sequence). Deletions cut 6 bases from V and 5 bases from J, with 22 bases between. CDR3 length: 15 amino acids. The chain's CDR3 is CSARAKNAWWTEAFF. The CDR3 DNA reads TGCAGTGCGAGGGCCAAAAACGCGTGGTGGACTGAAGCTTTCTTT.

With respect to this clonotype: One end of the junction is discordant with germline, which a read error may explain. The chain is built from TRBV6-2 or TRBV6-3 and TRBJ2-3, with 12 bases aligning to TRBD2. The CDR3 has 17 residues. The germline V gene encodes CDR1 MNHEY and CDR2 SVGEGT. The CDR3 spells CASSLRLAGVGTDAQYF. In DNA form, the CDR3 reads TGTGCCAGCAGTCTACGACTAGCGGGAGTTGGGACAGATGCGCAGTATTTT.

There are many counts of this clonotype. The rearrangement joins TRBV10-3 to TRBJ2-7, with 8 bases identical to TRBD1. The CDR3 has 13 residues. Germline V lookup: CDR1 ENHRY, CDR2 SYGVKD. V was pared by 6 bases and J by 7 bases, with 8 bases of the junction left unmatched. The CDR3 is CAIRQGAEGEQYF. In DNA form, the CDR3 reads TGTGCCATCAGGCAGGGGGCGGAGGGAGAGCAGTACTTC.

This clonotype occurred a few times. The chain links TRBV5-5 to TRBJ2-4; perhaps TRBD2 as D (7 bases). Trimming left V 6 bases short and J 3 bases short, with 19 bases between. Germline V gene lookup returns CDR1 SGHKS and CDR2 YYEKEE (reference sequence). The CDR3 is 16 residues long. This chain's CDR3 is CASTLAGAFSKNIQYF. The DNA of the CDR3 is TGTGCCAGCACTCTGGCGGGGGCTTTTAGCAAAAACATTCAGTACTTC.

This clonotype showed up many times. The J gene is TRBJ2-7, the V gene TRBV19; D might be TRBD2 (6 bases). The CDR3 covers 15 residues. The germline V and J ends were trimmed by 1 base and 2 bases, with 12 bases remaining between them. CDR1 is LNHDA, CDR2 SQIVND, per germline (reference sequence). For the CDR3, the DNA is TGTGCCAGTAGTATAGCCATAAGGGAGGCCTACGAGCAGTACTTC. It translates to CASSIAIREAYEQYF.

This clonotype occurred many times. The rearrangement joins TRBV2 to TRBJ1-5, with no clear D. V was clipped by 5 bases and J by 3 bases, with 8 bases between them. Germline-derived CDR1 and CDR2 are SNHLY and FYNNEI. CDR3 size: 13 residues. In nucleotides, the CDR3 is TGTGCCAGCAGTCAAGGAGCCAATCAGCCCCAGCATTTT. Its translation is CASSQGANQPQHF. The full variable domain, rest sourced from reference TRBV2 and TRBJ1-5, is EPEVTQTPSHQVTQMGQEVILRCVPISNHLYFYWYRQILGQKVEFLVSFYNNEISEKSEIFDDQFSVERPDGSNFTLKIRSTKLEDSAMYFCASSQGANQPQHFGDGTRLSIL.

The chain links TRBV19 to TRBJ1-2, with D hard to call. The CDR3 is 11 residues long. Germline loops: CDR1 LNHDA, CDR2 SQIVND (reference sequence). V dropped 1 base and J dropped 6 bases, with 3 bases sitting between them. The CDR3 DNA reads TGTGCCAGTAGTATAGGGGATGGCTACACCTTC. This translates into CASSIGDGYTF.

This clonotype was seen ten or more times. The chain carries TRBV20-1 and TRBJ1-4, with a weak D call TRBD1 (6 bases). The V gene's germline CDR1 is DFQATT and CDR2 SNEGSKA (reference sequence). V was pared by 2 bases and J by 8 bases, with 18 bases between. The CDR3 consists of 15 residues. CDR3 sequence reads: CSARPSGVPGEKLFF. The CDR3 DNA reads TGCAGTGCTAGACCATCAGGGGTGCCAGGGGAAAAACTGTTTTTT.

This clonotype was found many times. A much larger clone lies one base from this, so it may be a read error. The V call is TRBV20-1, the J call TRBJ2-5; 9 positions match TRBD1. V lost 3 bases and J lost 5; bases outside the gene matches: 10. The CDR3 has 15 amino acids. The germline V gene has CDR1 DFQATT and CDR2 SNEGSKA (reference sequence). The CDR3 coding sequence is TGCAGTGCTAGTCATACCGGGACAGGGACCGAGACCCAGTACTTC. Translated, it gives CSASHTGTGTETQYF.

There are many counts of this clonotype. V and J are TRBV6-6 and TRBJ1-5; no reliable D call. CDR1 and CDR2 from the germline V gene are MNHNY and SVGAGI (reference sequence). CDR3 size: 12 residues. With 2 bases removed from V and 5 bases from J, the gap between germline ends came to 4 bases. For the CDR3, the DNA is TGTGCCAGCAGTTACAGGGATCAGCCCCAGCATTTT. It codes for CASSYRDQPQHF.

This clonotype has a count of ten or more. This chain links TRBV5-1 with TRBJ2-7; TRBD2 agrees at 8 bases. V was clipped by 4 bases and J by 2 bases; unmatched bases: 8. This CDR3 has 15 amino acids. Per germline, CDR1 SGHRS and CDR2 YFSETQ. The CDR3 reads CASSANGLATYEQYF. CDR3 coding DNA: TGCGCCAGCAGCGCAAATGGACTAGCTACCTACGAGCAGTACTTC.

This clonotype was detected ten times or more. V is TRBV5-1 and J is TRBJ1-4; no clear D gene. The germline CDR1 and CDR2 sequences are SGHRS and YFSETQ. The CDR3 spans 13 residues. V was shortened by 0 bases and J by 4 bases, with 4 bases between the two germline ends. CDR3 region: CASSLDLNEKLFF. The CDR3 DNA sequence: TGCGCCAGCAGCTTGGACCTTAATGAAAAACTGTTTTTT.

This clonotype has more than one count but fewer than ten. Just one base apart from a much larger clone, this may be a read error. The V call is TRBV20-1, the J call TRBJ2-1; 9 nucleotides agree with TRBD2. Looked up from germline, CDR1 is DFQATT and CDR2 is SNEGSKA (reference sequence). The CDR3 is 15 amino acids. With 5 bases clipped from V and 6 bases from J, the junction kept 11 bases outside the gene matches. The CDR3 DNA follows: TGCAGTGCTCCGTATAGCGGGAGTGAACCCAATGAGCAGTTCTTC. Encoded protein: CSAPYSGSEPNEQFF.

As to this clonotype: Because it lacks the conserved phenylalanine or tryptophan at the end, this CDR3 is likely a read error. It is unclear where the CDR3 begins or ends on the DNA, so no DNA is shown, and the CDR3 is as TCRdb lists it. V usage is TRBV2 and J usage is TRBJ1-2; the listed D gene, TRBD1, was not tested against the DNA. A total of 11 residues make up the CDR3, ends included. Germline CDR1 and CDR2: SNHLY and FYNNEI. CDR3 in amino acids: CASSEARGGTY.

The V call is TRBV12-3 or TRBV12-4, the J call TRBJ1-1; 8 bases match TRBD1. The CDR3 length is 15 residues. V trimming: 7 bases; J trimming: 1 base; junction bases outside the gene matches: 8. The CDR3 loop reads CASTSRQGKNTEAFF. CDR3 DNA sequence: TGTGCCAGCACCTCGAGACAGGGGAAGAACACTGAAGCTTTCTTT.

V gene TRBV29-1 combines with J gene TRBJ1-4; no clear D gene. This CDR3 contains 13 residues. CDR1 and CDR2 from the germline V gene are SQVTM and ANQGSEA. Trimming removed 5 bases from V and 4 bases from J, with 11 bases in between. In DNA, the CDR3 is TGCAGCGTTCGGGTAGCGGGTAATGAAAAACTGTTTTTT. Translating it yields CSVRVAGNEKLFF. The full variable domain, rest sourced from reference TRBV29-1 and TRBJ1-4, is SAVISQKPSRDICQRGTSLTIQCQVDSQVTMMFWYRQQPGQSLTLIATANQGSEATYESGFVIDKFPISRPNLTFSTLTVSNMSPEDSSIYLCSVRVAGNEKLFFGSGTQLSVL.

This clonotype was found many times. An end of the junction does not agree with germline; a read error may underlie this. The chain joins TRBV20-1 to TRBJ2-1, with D possibly being TRBD2 (6 bases). Germline lookup yields CDR1 DFQATT and CDR2 SNEGSKA (reference sequence). The CDR3 extends over 16 amino acids. As DNA, the CDR3 is TGCAGTGCTAGAGATCCCCGGGAGAGGGTGTACAATGAACAGTTCTTC. This sequence encodes CSARDPRERVYNEQFF.

This clonotype was observed many times. The J gene is TRBJ2-5, the V gene TRBV30; 12 nucleotides line up with TRBD2. The CDR3 contains 18 residues. CDR1 GTSNPN and CDR2 SVGIG come from the germline V gene (reference sequence). The trim removed 0 bases at V and 5 bases at J, leaving 13 bases unmatched. The CDR3 nucleotides read TGTGCCTGGAGTGTACGGTCTAGCGGGAGGGTTAGTAGGGAGACCCAGTACTTC. It codes for CAWSVRSSGRVSRETQYF.